The 9 T cell receptor beta chains below all came from one sample that was sequenced in a study of T cells expressing NK-cell markers. TCRdb re-called the 5' RACE reads, yielding one record per CDR3 amino acid sequence without DNA. The table gives 350,000 to 400,000 distinct CDR3 sequences; the top ten clones make up over 8.5% of it. The sample consisted of blood T cells: a sorted CD56 or NKG2C T cell subset, CD4+ or CD8+ T cells, or bulk PBMC T cells (not recorded which). Receptors were obtained from a woman in her forties or fifties in good health.

The CDR3 reads CASTLGGNEKLFF. The chain combines TRBV12-3 or TRBV12-4 with TRBJ1-4; there is no DNA to check the TCRdb D call of TRBD1. The CDR3 spans 13 residues.

The genes are TRBV7-9 and TRBJ2-1; TCRdb gives TRBD1 as the D gene, but with no DNA this cannot be confirmed. Germline CDR1 is SEHNR and CDR2 is FQNEAQ (reference sequence). This CDR3 is built from 13 residues. Here the CDR3 reads CASSRQGSTYKFF.

The J gene is TRBJ2-1, the V gene TRBV4-2. The V gene's germline CDR1 is LGHNA and CDR2 YNFKEQ. The CDR3 is 19 amino acids. The CDR3 sequence: CASSQDLGGWRELHNEQFF.

The rearrangement links TRBV5-1 to TRBJ2-2; there is no DNA to check the TCRdb D call of TRBD1. This CDR3 has 16 amino acids. Per the germline V gene, CDR1 is SGHRS and CDR2 is YFSETQ. CDR3 amino acids: CASSLGSLRGSGELFF.

The chain carries TRBV4-2 and TRBJ2-1; the TCRdb call, TRBD1, lacks DNA for checking. The germline V gene encodes CDR1 LGHNA and CDR2 YNFKEQ. CDR3 size: 11 residues. The CDR3 protein is CASRGGGVQFF.

The V gene is TRBV5-1, the J gene TRBJ2-1; TCRdb reports TRBD2, a call that lacks DNA to check it against. The CDR3 totals 19 residues. Germline CDR1 SGHRS, CDR2 YFSETQ. This CDR3 reads CASSFHIGTSGRIPNEQFF.

The chain employs TRBV7-6 and TRBJ2-1; TCRdb outputs TRBD1, but without DNA this stays unchecked. Germline V lookup: CDR1 SGHVS, CDR2 FNYEAQ. The CDR3 covers 16 residues. CDR3 residues: CASSSYSGVGDNEQFF.

This rearrangement joins TRBV6-5 to TRBJ1-1; the D call from TCRdb, TRBD1, cannot be confirmed without DNA. The CDR3 length is 13 residues. CDR1 is MNHEY and CDR2 is SVGAGI in the germline V gene. The CDR3 spells CASRGQGGTEAFF.

The V call is TRBV20-1, the J call TRBJ2-1; TCRdb's D gene call, TRBD2, goes unchecked for lack of DNA. The CDR3 is 12 residues long. Germline V gene data show CDR1 as DFQATT and CDR2 as SNEGSKA (reference sequence). The CDR3 here is CSALGLFDEQFF.